Each of the 16 T cell receptor beta chains below was sequenced from the same sample in a study of cytomegalovirus exposure and HLA in healthy donors. The PCR was carried out with 60 Vbeta primers and 13 Jbeta primers. Generated by immunoSEQ multiplex PCR, the TCRdb table keeps only in-frame clones and is missing some. Its table records about 84,000 clones. The sample consisted of PBMCs. The receptors were sampled from a man between 50 and 59 years old in good health and CMV-seronegative.

The chain uses TRBV18 and TRBJ1-2; 7 bases agree with TRBD1. The CDR3 is 14 residues long. After removal of 5 bases from V and 7 bases from J, the junction contained 10 bases not matched to a gene. Germline lookup yields CDR1 KGHSH and CDR2 LQKENI. The CDR3, as DNA: TGTGCCAGCTCAGACACGTCGACAGGGTCTGGCTACACCTTC. As protein: CASSDTSTGSGYTF.

This chain uses TRBV7-2 with TRBJ2-7, with 7 bases aligning to TRBD2. CDR1 is SGHTA and CDR2 is FQGNSA in the germline V gene. With 5 bases clipped from V and 6 bases from J, the junction kept 22 bases outside the gene matches. The CDR3 length is 18 residues. CDR3 bases: TGTGCCAGCAGCCTCAGGGAGGGAGTCTTCCGGTCCGTCGGCGAGCAGTACTTC. Translating gives CASSLREGVFRSVGEQYF.

This chain joins TRBV7-9 and TRBJ1-5; 9 bases fit TRBD1. V lost 6 bases and J lost 1; bases outside the gene matches: 13. The CDR3 loop spans 18 amino acids. Germline V gene sequence: CDR1 SEHNR, CDR2 FQNEAQ (reference sequence). CDR3 amino acids: CASREGQGSGRSNQPQHF. In DNA form, the CDR3 reads TGTGCCAGCAGGGAAGGACAGGGGAGTGGCAGGAGCAATCAGCCCCAGCATTTT.

The chain employs TRBV6-5 and TRBJ1-2, with D unresolved. Trimming removed 0 bases at V and 10 bases at J, with 15 bases between. The CDR3 is 14 residues long. The germline V gene has CDR1 MNHEY and CDR2 SVGAGI. For the CDR3, the DNA is TGTGCCAGCAGTTACTCTAAAGGCTCAGGTTTCTACACCTTC. It yields the protein CASSYSKGSGFYTF.

V gene TRBV10-3 combines with J gene TRBJ1-3; weak D call: TRBD1 (5 bases). The CDR3 contains 12 residues. Trimming pared 11 bases from V and 15 bases from J, leaving 23 bases between. Germline lookup yields CDR1 ENHRY and CDR2 SYGVKD. The CDR3 spells CASRGTGWRKYF. In DNA, the CDR3 is TGTGCCTCCCGCGGGACCGGCTGGAGAAAATATTTT.

The V and J genes are TRBV5-8 and TRBJ1-4; 7 bases match TRBD1. Germline V CDR1 and CDR2: SGHTS, YDEGEE. Trimming cost V 4 bases and J 2 bases; bases outside gene matches: 5. The CDR3 runs 15 residues. Written as DNA, the CDR3 is TGTGCCAGCAGCGTATACAGGGGTACTAATGAAAAACTGTTTTTT. As protein: CASSVYRGTNEKLFF.

The CDR3 reads CASATWAKSNYGYTF. The CDR3 nucleotides are TGTGCCAGCGCGACGTGGGCTAAATCCAACTATGGCTACACCTTC. The chain joins TRBV5-4 to TRBJ1-2; D uncertain. Per germline, CDR1 SGHNT and CDR2 YYREEE (reference sequence). CDR3 length: 15 residues. Trimming took 7 bases from V and 2 from J, leaving 18 bases between them.

V usage is TRBV28 and J usage is TRBJ1-4; 10 bases line up with TRBD1. This CDR3 has 14 amino acids. Germline CDR1 MDHEN, CDR2 SYDVKM. Unmatched junction bases numbered 5, after V lost 6 bases and J lost 7 bases. The CDR3 region is CASRTGGAGEKLFF. The CDR3 coding sequence is TGTGCCAGCAGGACAGGGGGCGCGGGTGAAAAACTGTTTTTT.

The chain couples TRBV6-5 to TRBJ2-7; TRBD1 agrees at 8 bases. Germline-derived CDR1 and CDR2 are MNHEY and SVGAGI. Losses at the gene ends were 1 base for V and 5 bases for J; bases not matched to a gene: 7. The CDR3 is 15 residues long. CDR3 amino acids: CASSYYAGGLDEQYF. The CDR3, as DNA: TGTGCCAGCAGTTACTACGCAGGGGGCCTGGACGAGCAGTACTTC.

The chain couples TRBV11-3 to TRBJ2-2; TRBD2 might be the D (5 bases). In germline, CDR1 is SGHNT, CDR2 YENEEA. Trimming removed 2 bases from V and 0 bases from J, with 10 bases in between. This CDR3 is 16 amino acids long. CDR3: CASSLSRGTNTGELFF. The CDR3 nucleotides are TGTGCCAGCAGCTTATCCCGGGGTACGAACACCGGGGAGCTGTTTTTT.

The chain recombines TRBV11-2 with TRBJ2-3; 8 positions match TRBD2. CDR1 SGHAT and CDR2 FQNNGV come from the germline V gene. This CDR3 has 14 amino acids. V dropped 0 bases and J dropped 8; count of bases not matched to a gene: 4. The CDR3 bases are TGTGCCAGCAGCTTAGAGGCGGGGGGAGGTACGCAGTATTTT. Translated, it gives CASSLEAGGGTQYF.

V and J are TRBV18 and TRBJ2-7; TRBD1 aligns across 7 bases. Germline trimming cut 3 bases from V and 5 bases from J; bases unmatched to any gene: 10. CDR1 is KGHSH and CDR2 is LQKENI in the germline V gene. The CDR3 runs to 15 residues. CDR3 sequence: CASSPQSGQQNEQYF. CDR3 coding DNA: TGTGCCAGCTCACCTCAATCGGGACAGCAGAACGAGCAGTACTTC. Full variable domain (rest looked up from reference TRBV18 and TRBJ2-7): NAGVMQNPRHLVRRRGQEARLRCSPMKGHSHVYWYRQLPEEGLKFMVYLQKENIIDESGMPKERFSAEFPKEGPSILRIQQVVRGDSAAYFCASSPQSGQQNEQYFGPGTRLTVT.

The V call is TRBV5-1, the J call TRBJ2-7; 11 bases are shared with TRBD2. The CDR3 contains 15 residues. Germline values: CDR1 SGHRS, CDR2 YFSETQ. Losses at the gene ends were 2 bases for V and 2 bases for J; bases not matched to a gene: 3. The CDR3 sequence: CASSLLAGATYEQYF. The CDR3 nucleotides read TGCGCCAGCAGCTTACTAGCGGGGGCGACCTACGAGCAGTACTTC.

The chain joins TRBV7-9 to TRBJ2-5; no reliable D call. The CDR3 length is 15 residues. The V gene lost 1 base and the J gene lost 3 bases, with 12 bases spanning the gap. Per germline, CDR1 SEHNR and CDR2 FQNEAQ (reference sequence). This CDR3 reads CASSLGLGSEETQYF. The CDR3, as DNA: TGTGCCAGCAGCTTAGGTCTGGGCTCCGAAGAGACCCAGTACTTC.

The chain has TRBV10-1 and TRBJ2-2; 8 bases are shared with TRBD2. CDR1 is WNHNN and CDR2 is SYGVQD in the germline V gene (reference sequence). Trimming removed 7 bases from V and 6 bases from J; junction bases left unmatched: 10. This CDR3 region has 15 residues. The CDR3 loop is CASNPGTSGAGELFF. For the CDR3, the DNA is TGCGCCAGCAACCCCGGGACTAGTGGCGCCGGGGAGCTGTTTTTT.

The rearrangement joins TRBV19 to TRBJ1-2, with 7 bases aligning to TRBD1. J gave up 2 bases and V 10 bases, and 4 bases lay outside the gene matches. The germline V gene encodes CDR1 LNHDA and CDR2 SQIVND (reference sequence). This CDR3 region has 12 residues. The DNA for the CDR3 is TGTGCCACCAACAGGGGCAACTATGGCTACACCTTC. Protein sequence: CATNRGNYGYTF.